Listed below are T cell receptor beta chains from one sample, sequenced in a study of shared clonotypes between healthy human individuals. The repertoire was sequenced with immunoSEQ multiplex PCR; TCRdb's copy has only in-frame clones and lacks some. Of about 2 million clones in the sample, about 95% were seen once. Sequencing was done on a sample of naive CD8+ T cells sorted from blood. Source of these receptors: a man younger than 35 in good health. CDR3s leave out the opening cysteine and the closing phenylalanine or tryptophan. Fields, in order: V gene, D gene, clone size, J gene, CDR3 protein. The D gene is left open where the match is weak. Clone size, where shown, is once, few, many, or a class for clones that have expanded.

>TRBV16|.|once|TRBJ1-1
ASSQARGAEGTEAF
>TRBV15|.|.|TRBJ2-1
ATSRGTHNEQF
>TRBV7-2|.|.|TRBJ2-7
ASSLGLSVNYEQY
>TRBV7-9|.|once|TRBJ2-3
ASKVPGAEISTDTQY
>TRBV9|.|.|TRBJ2-3
ASSVVTGSTDTQY
>TRBV7-6|TRBD1|.|TRBJ2-7
ASSPDRADEQY
>TRBV11-2|TRBD2|.|TRBJ2-1
ASSLGGLAAHYNEQF
>TRBV4-1|.|.|TRBJ1-5
ASSVEFLQPQH
>TRBV7-9|.|.|TRBJ1-1
ASSLVRGYTEAF
>TRBV6-1|TRBD2|.|TRBJ2-6
ASSEGAGGVLNPSGANVLT
>TRBV5-4|TRBD1|.|TRBJ2-7
ASSLLYETGHEQY
>TRBV18|.|.|TRBJ1-5
ASSPRRSGGGNQPQH
>TRBV4-3|TRBD2|.|TRBJ2-1
ASSQDKVGSGTYNEQF
>TRBV4-1|TRBD2|.|TRBJ2-1
ASSQVGTSLYNEQF
>TRBV2|.|.|TRBJ2-1
ASSEDAREPHRDEQF
>TRBV10-3|.|.|TRBJ2-5
AISESQLETQY
>TRBV4-1|TRBD1|.|TRBJ2-7
ASSPADRDEDEQY
>TRBV4-1|.|.|TRBJ1-1
ASSQDNRLGTEAF
>TRBV9|TRBD2|.|TRBJ2-1
ASSATGLAGPSQF
>TRBV11-2|.|.|TRBJ2-7
ASSLEAASSYEQY
>TRBV7-6|.|.|TRBJ2-7
ASSFRDGTYEQY
>TRBV11-2|.|.|TRBJ2-1
ASSLDDTVSYNEQF